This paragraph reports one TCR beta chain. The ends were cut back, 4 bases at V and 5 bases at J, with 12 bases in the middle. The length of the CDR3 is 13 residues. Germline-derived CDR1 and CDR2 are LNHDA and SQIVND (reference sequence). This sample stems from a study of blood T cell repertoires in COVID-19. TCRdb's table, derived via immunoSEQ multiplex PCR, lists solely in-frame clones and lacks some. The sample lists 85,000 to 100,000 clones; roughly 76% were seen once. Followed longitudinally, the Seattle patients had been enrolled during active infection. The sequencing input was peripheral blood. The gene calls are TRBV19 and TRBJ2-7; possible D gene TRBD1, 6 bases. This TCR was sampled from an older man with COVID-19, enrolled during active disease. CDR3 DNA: TGTGCCAGTAGTAACCACAGGGATGACGAGCAGTACTTC. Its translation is CASSNHRDDEQYF.